Listed below are T cell receptor beta chains from one sample, sequenced in a study of blood T cell repertoires in COVID-19. Using immunoSEQ multiplex PCR, the repertoire was profiled, and TCRdb retains in-frame clones only, with some absent. The data contain about 140,000 clones, 85% of them singletons. The sample was peripheral blood. These receptors were collected from a man aged 45-65 years with acute or convalescent COVID-19. The CDR3 runs from the conserved cysteine through the conserved F or W. A D gene is named only where the DNA matches it firmly. Size is omitted from some rows. Given values are once, few, many or a class for expanded clones.

v_gene	d_gene	j_gene	abundance	CDR3aa	CDR3nt
TRBV4-1	.	TRBJ2-1	.	CASSQDSLQGVEQFF	TGCGCCAGCAGCCAAGATAGCCTACAGGGCGTCGAGCAGTTCTTC
TRBV18	.	TRBJ2-2	.	CASSPRDASTGELFF	TGTGCCAGCTCACCAAGAGATGCCTCCACCGGGGAGCTGTTTTTT
TRBV5-1	.	TRBJ1-5	.	CASSLGRGSLNQPQHF	TGCGCCAGCAGCCTGGGGAGGGGTTCCCTCAATCAGCCCCAGCATTTT
TRBV3-1/TRBV3-2	.	TRBJ1-1	once	CASSNGGYTEAFF	TGTGCCAGCAGCAATGGAGGGTACACTGAAGCTTTCTTT
TRBV2	TRBD2	TRBJ2-1	once	CASDVLAGAGNEQFF	TGTGCCAGCGACGTACTAGCGGGAGCGGGCAATGAGCAGTTCTTC
TRBV19	.	TRBJ1-5	.	CASSIGFSNQPQHF	TGTGCCAGTAGTATAGGTTTCTCCAATCAGCCCCAGCATTTT
TRBV6-5	.	TRBJ1-2	.	CASRIAWRANYGYTF	TGTGCCAGCAGGATCGCCTGGAGGGCTAACTATGGCTACACCTTC
TRBV6-6	.	TRBJ1-4	.	CASSRDQGSSTNEKLFF	TGTGCCAGCAGTCGGGACCAGGGATCGTCAACTAATGAAAAACTGTTTTTT
TRBV15	TRBD1	TRBJ2-7	.	CATSRDRDRGLYEQYF	TGTGCCACCAGCAGAGACCGGGACAGGGGGCTGTACGAGCAGTACTTC
TRBV7-3	TRBD2	TRBJ2-3	.	CASSLRGGSINTDTQYF	TGTGCCAGCAGCTTAAGGGGGGGATCTATCAACACAGATACGCAGTATTTT
TRBV11-3	.	TRBJ2-2	few	CASSLGGPGENTGELFF	TGTGCCAGCAGCTTAGGAGGGCCAGGGGAAAACACCGGGGAGCTGTTTTTT
TRBV10-3	.	TRBJ2-2	.	CAISDRISTGELFF	TGTGCCATCAGTGACAGAATCTCTACCGGGGAGCTGTTTTTT
TRBV6-5	.	TRBJ2-7	few	CASSRGAEQYF	TGTGCCAGCAGTCGGGGGGCCGAGCAGTACTTC
TRBV15	.	TRBJ2-7	.	CATSRDRVGHEQYF	TGTGCCACCAGCAGAGACAGGGTAGGCCACGAGCAGTACTTC
TRBV6-5	TRBD1	TRBJ2-7	.	CATSPGTGLSYEQYF	TGTGCCACCTCCCCCGGGACAGGGCTATCGTACGAGCAGTACTTC
TRBV12-3/TRBV12-4	.	TRBJ1-3	.	CASSFSNTIYF	TGTGCCAGCAGTTTTTCTAACACCATATATTTT
TRBV14	.	TRBJ2-3	.	CASSPLFGGGASDTQYF	TGTGCCAGCAGCCCCCTTTTTGGAGGGGGGGCCTCAGATACGCAGTATTTT
TRBV10-3	.	TRBJ1-5	.	CAISAQGSNQPQHF	TGTGCCATCAGTGCTCAGGGGAGCAATCAGCCCCAGCATTTT
TRBV4-1	TRBD2	TRBJ2-7	.	CASSQDWTSGIYEQYF	TGCGCCAGCAGCCAAGACTGGACCAGCGGGATCTACGAGCAGTACTTC
TRBV23-1	.	TRBJ1-1	.	CASSQSSRSPGGKRGWNTEAFF	TGCGCCAGCAGTCAATCGTCCCGTTCTCCTGGAGGCAAACGAGGCTGGAACACTGAAGCTTTCTTT